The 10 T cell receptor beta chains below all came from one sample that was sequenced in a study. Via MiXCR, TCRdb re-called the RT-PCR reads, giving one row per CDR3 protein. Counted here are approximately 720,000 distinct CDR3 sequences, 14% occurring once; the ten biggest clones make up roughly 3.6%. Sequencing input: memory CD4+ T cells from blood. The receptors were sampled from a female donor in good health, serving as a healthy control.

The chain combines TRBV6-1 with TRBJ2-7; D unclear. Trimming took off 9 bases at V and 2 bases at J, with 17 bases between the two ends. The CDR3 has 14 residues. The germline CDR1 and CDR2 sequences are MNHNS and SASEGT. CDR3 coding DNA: TGTGCCAGTACCCCGCGCCGGGCAGCCTACGAGCAGTACTTC. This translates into CASTPRRAAYEQYF.

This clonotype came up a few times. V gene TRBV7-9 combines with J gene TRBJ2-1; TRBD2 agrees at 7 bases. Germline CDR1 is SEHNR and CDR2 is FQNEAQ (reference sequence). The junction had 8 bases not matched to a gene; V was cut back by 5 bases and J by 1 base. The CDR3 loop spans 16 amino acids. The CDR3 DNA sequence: TGTGCCAGCAGCGCTCAACCTAGCGGATCCTACAATGAGCAGTTCTTC. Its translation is CASSAQPSGSYNEQFF.

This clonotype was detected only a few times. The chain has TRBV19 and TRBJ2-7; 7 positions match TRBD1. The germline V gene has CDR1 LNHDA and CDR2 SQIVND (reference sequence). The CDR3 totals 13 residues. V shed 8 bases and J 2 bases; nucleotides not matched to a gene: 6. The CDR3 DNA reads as TGTGCCAGTGGGCGGCAGGGGGCCTACGAGCAGTACTTC. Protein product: CASGRQGAYEQYF.

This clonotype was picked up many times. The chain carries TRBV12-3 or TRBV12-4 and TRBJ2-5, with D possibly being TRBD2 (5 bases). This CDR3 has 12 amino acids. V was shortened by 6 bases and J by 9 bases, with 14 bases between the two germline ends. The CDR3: CASSYDTRAQYF. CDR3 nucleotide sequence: TGTGCCAGCAGCTACGATACTAGGGCCCAGTACTTC.

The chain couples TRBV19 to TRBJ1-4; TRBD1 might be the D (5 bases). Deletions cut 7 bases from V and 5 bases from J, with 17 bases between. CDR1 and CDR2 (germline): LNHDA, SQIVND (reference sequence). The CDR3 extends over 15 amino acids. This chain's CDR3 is CASNRDGTLNEKLFF. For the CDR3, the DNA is TGTGCCAGTAATAGGGACGGAACCCTCAATGAAAAACTGTTTTTT.

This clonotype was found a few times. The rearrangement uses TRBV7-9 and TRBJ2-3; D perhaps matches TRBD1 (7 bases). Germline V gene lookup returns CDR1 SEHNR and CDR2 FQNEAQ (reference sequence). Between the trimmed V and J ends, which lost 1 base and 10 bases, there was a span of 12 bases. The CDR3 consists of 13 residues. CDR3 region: CASSLVGGGPQYF. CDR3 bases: TGTGCCAGCAGCTTAGTTGGAGGGGGCCCGCAGTATTTT.

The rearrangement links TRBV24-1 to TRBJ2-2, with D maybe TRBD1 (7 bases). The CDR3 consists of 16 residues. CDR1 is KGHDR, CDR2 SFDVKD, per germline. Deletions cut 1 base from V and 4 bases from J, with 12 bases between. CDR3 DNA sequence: TGTGCCACCAGTGATTTCCACAGGGGAGGCACCGGGGAGCTGTTTTTT. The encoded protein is CATSDFHRGGTGELFF.

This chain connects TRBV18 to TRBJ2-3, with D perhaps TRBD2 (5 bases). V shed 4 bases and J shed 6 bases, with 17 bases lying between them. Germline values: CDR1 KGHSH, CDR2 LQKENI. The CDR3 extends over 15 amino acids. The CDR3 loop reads CASSLDVNRGDTQYF. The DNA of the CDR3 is TGTGCCAGCTCACTCGATGTTAACCGCGGGGATACGCAGTATTTT.

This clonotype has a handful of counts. CDR3 bases: TGTGCCAGCAGCTTTGGGGGGATAAGTTCCTCAGAGACCCAGTACTTC. It encodes CASSFGGISSSETQYF. V gene TRBV7-7 combines with J gene TRBJ2-5; possibly TRBD2 for D (6 bases). The CDR3 consists of 16 residues. V was clipped by 3 bases and J by 4 bases, with 18 bases between them. CDR1 is SSHAT, CDR2 FNYEAQ, per germline (reference sequence).

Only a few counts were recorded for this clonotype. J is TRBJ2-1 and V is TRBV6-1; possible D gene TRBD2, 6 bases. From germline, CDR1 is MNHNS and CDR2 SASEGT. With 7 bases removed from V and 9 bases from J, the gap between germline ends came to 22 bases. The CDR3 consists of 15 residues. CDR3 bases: TGTGCCAGCACCTTAACTAGCAGCCCTTCCGGTGAGCAGTTCTTC. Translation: CASTLTSSPSGEQFF.